These 10 T cell receptor beta chains were sequenced from one sample in a study of cytomegalovirus exposure and HLA in healthy donors. The PCR had 60 Vbeta and 13 Jbeta primers. Libraries were prepared by immunoSEQ multiplex PCR; TCRdb keeps only in-frame clonotypes and omits some of them. The table has some 150,000 clones, about three quarters seen once. Sequencing used PBMCs. These receptors were obtained from a male donor in good health and CMV-seronegative.

The chain has TRBV14 and TRBJ2-2; 9 bases fit TRBD1. Losses at the gene ends were 0 bases for V and 6 bases for J; bases not matched to a gene: 8. This CDR3 spans 17 amino acids. Per the germline V gene, CDR1 is SGHDN and CDR2 is FVKESK. CDR3: CASSQEPGQGISGELFF. The DNA of the CDR3 is TGTGCCAGCAGCCAAGAGCCGGGACAGGGCATCTCCGGGGAGCTGTTTTTT.

The chain links TRBV7-2 to TRBJ1-5, with a possible D match to TRBD1 (5 bases). CDR1 is SGHTA, CDR2 FQGNSA, per germline. The germline V and J ends were trimmed by 6 bases and 3 bases, with 15 bases remaining between them. This CDR3 comprises 15 residues. The CDR3 DNA sequence: TGTGCCAGCAGGGGTGGGGGGTTGGACAATCAGCCCCAGCATTTT. Residues: CASRGGGLDNQPQHF. Variable domain in full (rest from reference TRBV7-2 and TRBJ1-5): GAGVSQSPSNKVTEKGKDVELRCDPISGHTALYWYRQSLGQGLEFLIYFQGNSAPDKSGLPSDRFSAERTGGSVSTLTIQRTQQEDSAVYLCASRGGGLDNQPQHFGDGTRLSIL.

The chain couples TRBV30 to TRBJ1-1; TRBD1 matches at 8 bases. The CDR3 is 16 amino acids. Germline values: CDR1 GTSNPN, CDR2 SVGIG (reference sequence). After removal of 3 bases from V and 3 bases from J, the junction contained 12 bases not matched to a gene. In DNA, the CDR3 is TGTGCCTGGAGGGATTTCCTGACAGGGGCCGACACTGAAGCTTTCTTT. Translating it yields CAWRDFLTGADTEAFF.

The chain couples TRBV29-1 to TRBJ2-2; D ambiguous. V lost 0 bases and J 6 bases, leaving 8 bases between the germline ends. Per the germline V gene, CDR1 is SQVTM and CDR2 is ANQGSEA. There are 13 residues in the CDR3. The CDR3 nucleotides are TGCAGCGTTGAAGATAATCGTCCCGGGGAGCTGTTTTTT. Its protein is CSVEDNRPGELFF.

The chain links TRBV28 to TRBJ1-4, with a possible D match to TRBD1 (6 bases). The germline CDR1 and CDR2 sequences are MDHEN and SYDVKM. V was trimmed by 6 bases and J by 7 bases, leaving 18 bases between them. This CDR3 is 15 amino acids long. The CDR3 sequence is CASSQGISLVEKLFF. CDR3 in DNA: TGTGCCAGCAGCCAGGGGATCTCGTTAGTTGAAAAACTGTTTTTT.

This sequence joins TRBV7-2 and TRBJ2-3; 7 positions agree with TRBD2. V lost 5 bases, J lost 5 bases, and 13 bases stayed unmatched. The CDR3 is made up of 16 amino acids. The germline gives CDR1 SGHTA, CDR2 FQGNSA. This CDR3 reads CASSQRPAGVVDTQYF. In nucleotides, the CDR3 is TGTGCCAGCAGCCAAAGGCCGGCGGGAGTCGTAGATACGCAGTATTTT.

This clone came up a few times. The chain links TRBV11-2 to TRBJ2-3, with D possibly being TRBD2 (5 bases). CDR1 SGHAT and CDR2 FQNNGV come from the germline V gene. CDR3 length: 13 amino acids. Deletions cut 7 bases from V and 0 bases from J, with 8 bases between. CDR3 sequence reads: CASKQRSTDTQYF. The CDR3 bases are TGTGCCAGCAAACAGCGGAGCACAGATACGCAGTATTTT.

J is TRBJ2-4 and V is TRBV6-1; 7 nucleotides match TRBD2. CDR1 MNHNS and CDR2 SASEGT come from the germline V gene. The V and J ends lost 7 bases and 3 bases, in that order; junction bases with no gene match: 9. The CDR3 runs to 15 residues. In DNA, the CDR3 is TGTGCCAGCAATGGGGGGAGGGTGGACAAAAACATTCAGTACTTC. The encoded protein is CASNGGRVDKNIQYF.

The V and J genes are TRBV7-6 and TRBJ2-2; TRBD1 matches 7 bases. This CDR3 has 15 residues. Germline V lookup: CDR1 SGHVS, CDR2 FNYEAQ. Trimming removed 3 bases from V and 1 base from J; junction bases left unmatched: 2. CDR3 loop: CASSLDRKNTGELFF. CDR3 nucleotides: TGTGCCAGCAGCTTGGACAGGAAGAACACCGGGGAGCTGTTTTTT.

The rearrangement links TRBV19 to TRBJ2-7; TRBD1 matches at 7 bases. The germline V gene has CDR1 LNHDA and CDR2 SQIVND (reference sequence). The CDR3 length is 14 residues. J lost 4 bases, V lost 6 bases, and 9 bases had no gene match. CDR3 DNA: TGTGCCAGTAGCCCCTCCCGGGACAGTTACGAGCAGTACTTC. It translates to CASSPSRDSYEQYF.